The 26 T cell receptor beta chains given below trace back to one sample, sequenced in a study of monozygotic twins with inflammatory bowel disease. TCRdb reprocessed the 5' RACE reads and stores each CDR3 protein as one record, lacking DNA. The repertoire table contains some 330,000 distinct CDR3 sequences. Sequenced material: blood. All receptors derive from a human donor with ulcerative colitis or Crohn's disease, or a healthy co-twin of an affected twin (not recorded which).

V gene TRBV20-1 combines with J gene TRBJ2-1; TCRdb picks TRBD1, but there is no DNA to check that call. The CDR3 covers 15 residues. Germline V lookup: CDR1 DFQATT, CDR2 SNEGSKA (reference sequence). CDR3 protein: CSASGWHRGYNEQFF.

This rearrangement joins TRBV6-1 to TRBJ2-3; TCRdb's D call of TRBD1 is untestable without DNA. The germline CDR1 and CDR2 sequences are MNHNS and SASEGT. The CDR3 sequence is 15 residues long. The CDR3 is CASSPAGAAGDTQYF.

The V gene is TRBV25-1, the J gene TRBJ1-3. Germline V gene lookup returns CDR1 MGHDK and CDR2 SYGVNS. The CDR3 is made up of 13 amino acids. CDR3 loop: CASSIGSGNTIYF.

The CDR3: CASSSYLGVGYTF. This chain joins TRBV12-3 or TRBV12-4 and TRBJ1-2; TCRdb gives TRBD1 as the D gene, but with no DNA this cannot be confirmed. CDR3 length: 13 residues.

CDR3 sequence: CASSARGVGQFF. The chain recombines TRBV19 with TRBJ2-1; TCRdb's D call of TRBD1 is untestable without DNA. Germline lookup yields CDR1 LNHDA and CDR2 SQIVND (reference sequence). This CDR3 region has 12 residues.

This chain connects TRBV6-5 to TRBJ1-6. CDR1 MNHEY and CDR2 SVGAGI come from the germline V gene. CDR3 length: 14 residues. The CDR3 region is CASSSVTARSPLHF.

The chain couples TRBV6-2 or TRBV6-3 to TRBJ1-1; TCRdb designates TRBD1, a call that cannot be tested without DNA. Per germline, CDR1 MNHEY and CDR2 SVGEGT. The CDR3 runs 16 residues. CDR3 sequence reads: CASSTDRGGGLTEAFF.

This rearrangement joins TRBV3-1 to TRBJ2-7; with no DNA, the TCRdb D assignment of TRBD2 cannot be verified. Per germline, CDR1 LGHDT and CDR2 YNNKEL (reference sequence). CDR3 length: 17 amino acids. The CDR3 reads CASSQGAWWVSGYEQYF.

The J gene is TRBJ2-7, the V gene TRBV7-2; the TRBD1 assignment by TCRdb is unverifiable without DNA. The CDR3 has 13 residues. Germline values: CDR1 SGHTA, CDR2 FQGNSA. CDR3 in amino acids: CASSYRLQGFQYF.

The chain combines TRBV12-3 or TRBV12-4 with TRBJ2-1; TCRdb indicates TRBD1, and absent DNA this call remains unverified. The CDR3 has 14 amino acids. The CDR3 region is CASRASGVVGEQFF.

The rearrangement uses TRBV18 and TRBJ1-1. The CDR3 is made up of 14 amino acids. CDR1 and CDR2 (germline): KGHSH, LQKENI. The CDR3 protein is CASSPTDGNTEAFF.

The gene calls are TRBV15 and TRBJ2-2. Germline V lookup: CDR1 LNHNV, CDR2 YYDKDF (reference sequence). This CDR3 is built from 13 residues. The CDR3 is CATSSVGSGELFF.

V and J are TRBV5-1 and TRBJ1-2. This CDR3 comprises 13 residues. Germline CDR1 SGHRS, CDR2 YFSETQ. The CDR3 here is CASSLDALSGYTF.

The genes are TRBV21-1 and TRBJ1-5; TCRdb lists TRBD1, though no DNA is available to test this call. TRBV21-1 is reported as a pseudogene. The CDR3 loop spans 18 amino acids. This CDR3 is CASSNRTGAMRGNQPQHF.

The chain links TRBV10-3 to TRBJ2-3; TCRdb's D call, TRBD2, is unchecked because there is no DNA. Per the germline V gene, CDR1 is ENHRY and CDR2 is SYGVKD. The CDR3 extends over 15 amino acids. The CDR3 sequence is CAIKSAGVLTDTQYF.

CDR3 loop: CASRAGTENTEAFF. The chain employs TRBV12-3 or TRBV12-4 and TRBJ1-1; TCRdb's D call of TRBD1 is untestable without DNA. The CDR3 is 14 residues long.

The gene calls are TRBV30 and TRBJ2-3; as DNA is missing, the TRBD1 call by TCRdb cannot be tested. Germline V gene data show CDR1 as GTSNPN and CDR2 as SVGIG (reference sequence). This CDR3 spans 14 amino acids. The CDR3 reads CATRRGLETDTQYF.

V gene TRBV18 combines with J gene TRBJ2-1; TCRdb selects TRBD2, and the lack of DNA leaves this call unchecked. The CDR3 is 16 amino acids. Per the germline V gene, CDR1 is KGHSH and CDR2 is LQKENI. The CDR3 sequence is CASSSRTSGRINERFF.

V is TRBV6-5 and J is TRBJ1-6; TCRdb designates TRBD1, a call that cannot be tested without DNA. Germline-derived CDR1 and CDR2 are MNHEY and SVGAGI. The CDR3 totals 16 residues. CDR3 sequence: CASSYELGQGGSPLHF.

This rearrangement joins TRBV20-1 to TRBJ2-7. The germline V gene has CDR1 DFQATT and CDR2 SNEGSKA (reference sequence). The CDR3 is made up of 11 amino acids. This CDR3 reads CSASHTYEQYF.

This CDR3 reads CSVPPTGTYEQYF. V usage is TRBV20-1 and J usage is TRBJ2-7. Per the germline V gene, CDR1 is DFQATT and CDR2 is SNEGSKA (reference sequence). The CDR3 consists of 13 residues.

The V call is TRBV24-1, the J call TRBJ2-1. CDR1 KGHDR and CDR2 SFDVKD come from the germline V gene. There are 14 residues in the CDR3. The CDR3: CATSGGGSYNEQFF.

The chain combines TRBV5-1 with TRBJ2-3; TCRdb's assignment of TRBD1 cannot be checked, as there is no DNA. CDR1 and CDR2 from the germline V gene are SGHRS and YFSETQ. This CDR3 region has 13 residues. The CDR3 sequence: CASSLVAGGVQYF.

The rearrangement joins TRBV13 to TRBJ2-2. The CDR3 contains 15 residues. From germline, CDR1 is PRHDT and CDR2 FYEKMQ (reference sequence). This chain's CDR3 is CASSPISRGTGELFF.

The chain recombines TRBV5-1 with TRBJ1-2; absent DNA, TCRdb's TRBD1 call cannot be checked. Germline assignment: CDR1 SGHRS and CDR2 YFSETQ. The CDR3 spans 13 residues. CDR3 residues: CASRRPGTEGYTF.

The chain has TRBV30 and TRBJ1-5; TCRdb lists TRBD1, though no DNA is available to test this call. This CDR3 is 13 amino acids long. The germline gives CDR1 GTSNPN, CDR2 SVGIG (reference sequence). The CDR3 protein is CAWSAGGHQPQHF.